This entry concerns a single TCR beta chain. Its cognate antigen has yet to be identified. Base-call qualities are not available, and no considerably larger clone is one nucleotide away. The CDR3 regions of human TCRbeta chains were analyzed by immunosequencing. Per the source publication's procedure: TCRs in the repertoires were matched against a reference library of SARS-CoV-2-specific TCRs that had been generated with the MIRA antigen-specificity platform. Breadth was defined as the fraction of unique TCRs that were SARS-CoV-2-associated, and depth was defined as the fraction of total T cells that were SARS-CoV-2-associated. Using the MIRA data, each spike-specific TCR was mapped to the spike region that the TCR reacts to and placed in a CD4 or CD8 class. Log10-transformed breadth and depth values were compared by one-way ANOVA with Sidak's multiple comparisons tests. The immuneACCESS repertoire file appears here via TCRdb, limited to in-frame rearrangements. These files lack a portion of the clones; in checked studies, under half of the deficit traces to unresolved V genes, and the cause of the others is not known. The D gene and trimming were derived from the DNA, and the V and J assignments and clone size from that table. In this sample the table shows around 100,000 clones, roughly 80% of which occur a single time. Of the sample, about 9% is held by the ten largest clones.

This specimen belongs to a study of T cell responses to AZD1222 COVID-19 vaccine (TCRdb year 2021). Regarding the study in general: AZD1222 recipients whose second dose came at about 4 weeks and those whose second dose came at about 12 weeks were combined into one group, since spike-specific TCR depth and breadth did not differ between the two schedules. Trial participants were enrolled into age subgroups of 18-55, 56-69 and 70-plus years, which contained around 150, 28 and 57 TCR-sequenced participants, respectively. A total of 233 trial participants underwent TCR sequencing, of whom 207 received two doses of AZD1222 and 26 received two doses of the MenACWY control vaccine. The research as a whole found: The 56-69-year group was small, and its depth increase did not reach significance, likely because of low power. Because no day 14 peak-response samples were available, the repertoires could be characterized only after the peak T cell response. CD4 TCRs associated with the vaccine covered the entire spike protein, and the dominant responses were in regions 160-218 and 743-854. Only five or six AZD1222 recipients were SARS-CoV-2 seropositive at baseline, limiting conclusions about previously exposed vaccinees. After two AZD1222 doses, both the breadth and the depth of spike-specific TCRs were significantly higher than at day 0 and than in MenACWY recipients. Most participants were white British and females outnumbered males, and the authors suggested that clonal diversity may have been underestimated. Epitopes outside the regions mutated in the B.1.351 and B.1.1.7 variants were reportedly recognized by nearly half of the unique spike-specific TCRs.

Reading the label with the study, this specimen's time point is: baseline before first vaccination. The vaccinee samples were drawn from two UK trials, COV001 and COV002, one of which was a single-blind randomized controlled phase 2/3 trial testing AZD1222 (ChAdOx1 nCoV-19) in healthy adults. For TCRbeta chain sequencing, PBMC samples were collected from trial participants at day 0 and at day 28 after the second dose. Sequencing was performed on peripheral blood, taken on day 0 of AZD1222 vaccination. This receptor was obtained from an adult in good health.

In nucleotides, the sequence is TGTGCCAGCAGTCCCTTTTTTGGGGGAAGCAATCAGCCCCAGCATTTT. This gives the protein CASSPFFGGSNQPQHF. The V and J segments used are TRBV6-6 and TRBJ1-5; TRBD1 is perhaps the D gene, given 5 matching bases. The CDR3 runs 16 residues from the cysteine to the phenylalanine. Only the CDR3 DNA is retained, 48 bases long and in frame from the first base. Trimming costs V 5 bases and J 1 base, and their ends lie 15 bases apart. The germline V gene encodes CDR1 MNHNY and CDR2 SVGAGI (reference sequence).